One TCR beta chain is described in this entry. This clonotype is termed large (0.1 to 1%). Its recognized antigen is unknown. Per-nucleotide qualities are absent, and no much larger clonotype sits a single base away. Rearranged TRB sequences spanning V, D and J segments were amplified in a multiplex touch-down PCR with a mixed TRB-A/B primer pool. Illumina adapters and sample indices were attached to the amplicons through two consecutive PCR reactions run with Phusion HS II polymerase. Amplicons were gel-purified with the NucleoSpin Gel and PCR Clean-up kit, then checked with Qubit and an Agilent 2100 Bioanalyzer. The libraries were sequenced on an Illumina MiSeq with 600-cycle, single-indexed, paired-end runs. Under the source paper's analysis protocol: TRB sequences were processed with MiXCR versions 2.12 and 3.0.5. Each unique CDR3 nucleotide sequence was treated as one clone, and only productive sequences with two or more reads were kept. Shannon diversity, evenness, clonality (one minus evenness), and alpha-parameterized diversity profiles from alpha 0 to 5 were included as repertoire metrics. The IGoR algorithm was used to compute generation probabilities of clones in paired pre- and post-chemotherapy samples. TCRdb applied fastp at Q25 and MiXCR to the public reads, then kept only in-frame beta chains. Each entry is one CDR3 protein sequence, shown with its most common DNA and genes. The V and J calls were determined by TCRdb, not by the authors. The sample table holds approximately 1,900 distinct CDR3 sequences, of which roughly 34% were seen once. The top ten clonotypes cover about 7.4% of the sample.

The germline V gene yields SQVTM for CDR1 and ANQGSEA for CDR2. The cysteine opens and the phenylalanine closes a CDR3 of 14 amino acids. Left in the record is the CDR3 DNA by itself, 42 bases read in frame from the first base. The junction shows trimming of 6 bases on V and 10 bases on J, plus 22 bases between the germline ends. These data are taken from a study of T cell repertoires in aging, cancer and after chemotherapy (dated by TCRdb to between 2017 and 2020). Study-level background: Six donor age groups were covered, ranging from 30 or younger up to 70 or older, and each group contained at least three individuals. To look at immunoaging and at how T cells reconstitute after chemotherapy, the study profiled TCR beta repertoires in peripheral blood from both healthy donors and cancer patients. The cohort comprised some 220 cancer patients, approximately 91 with hematological and over 110 with solid cancers, plus 95 healthy donors as a reference group. In the solid tumor group, the paired samples taken before and after chemotherapy came from patients with brain tumors (glioblastoma) who were receiving therapy based on temozolomide. About 9.3 million TCR reads were contained in the full dataset. What the study reported, not specific to this receptor: Compared with age-matched healthy donors, untreated patients with hematological or solid cancers had significantly lower TCR diversity and higher clonality in blood. According to the authors, the repertoire data do not allow conclusions to be drawn about immunological memory after chemotherapy. In both cancer cohorts, median generation probability rose over the chemotherapy interval, which suggests that the repertoire was reconstituted through rebound thymic output. In healthy donors, the drop in TCR diversity with age came mainly from a loss of richness, whereas in cancer patients a loss of evenness also played a part.

Instead of sorted cells or RNA, genomic DNA extracted from peripheral blood served as the source for amplifying TCR beta rearrangements. Source material: blood. This sequence was found in a human donor with a solid tumor. The sequence links TRBV29-1 to TRBJ1-3, with a tentative D gene TRBD1 over 6 matching bases. The DNA sequence follows: TGCAGCGTCGTTTCACGGATAGAGGGGGGGACCATATATTTT. Translated, it reads CSVVSRIEGGTIYF.